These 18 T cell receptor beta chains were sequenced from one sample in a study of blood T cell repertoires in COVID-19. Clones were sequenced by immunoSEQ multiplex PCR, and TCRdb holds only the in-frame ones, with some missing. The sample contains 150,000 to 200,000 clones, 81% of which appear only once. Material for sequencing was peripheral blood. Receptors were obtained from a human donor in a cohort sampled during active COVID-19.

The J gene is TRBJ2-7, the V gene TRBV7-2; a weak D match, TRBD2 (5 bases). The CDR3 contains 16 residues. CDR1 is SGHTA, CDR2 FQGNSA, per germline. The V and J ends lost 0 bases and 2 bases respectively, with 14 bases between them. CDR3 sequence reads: CASSLAGAATPYEQYF. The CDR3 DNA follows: TGTGCCAGCAGCTTAGCGGGAGCAGCGACCCCCTACGAGCAGTACTTC. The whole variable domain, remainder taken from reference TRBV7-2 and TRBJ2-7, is GAGVSQSPSNKVTEKGKDVELRCDPISGHTALYWYRQSLGQGLEFLIYFQGNSAPDKSGLPSDRFSAERTGGSVSTLTIQRTQQEDSAVYLCASSLAGAATPYEQYFGPGTRLTVT.

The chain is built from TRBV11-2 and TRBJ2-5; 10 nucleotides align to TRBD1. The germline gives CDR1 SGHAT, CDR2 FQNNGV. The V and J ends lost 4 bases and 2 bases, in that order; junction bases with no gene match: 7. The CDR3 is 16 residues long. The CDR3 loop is CASSSRQGALQETQYF. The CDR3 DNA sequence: TGTGCCAGCAGCTCCCGACAGGGGGCCCTTCAAGAGACCCAGTACTTC.

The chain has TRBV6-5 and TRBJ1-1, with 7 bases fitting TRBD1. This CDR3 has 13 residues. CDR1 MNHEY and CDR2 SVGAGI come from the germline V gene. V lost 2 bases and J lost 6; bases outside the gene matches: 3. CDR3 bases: TGTGCCAGCAGTTACAGGGGGCTTGCTGAAGCTTTCTTT. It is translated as CASSYRGLAEAFF.

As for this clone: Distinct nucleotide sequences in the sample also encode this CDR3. CDR3 in amino acids: CASSLAGGDEQYF. Here the CDR3 DNA reads TGTGCCAGCAGCTTAGCGGGGGGGGACGAGCAGTACTTC. The chain uses TRBV5-4 and TRBJ2-7; 10 bases align to TRBD2. In germline, CDR1 is SGHNT, CDR2 YYREEE (reference sequence). V shed 2 bases and J 5 bases; nucleotides not matched to a gene: 1. The CDR3 is 13 amino acids.

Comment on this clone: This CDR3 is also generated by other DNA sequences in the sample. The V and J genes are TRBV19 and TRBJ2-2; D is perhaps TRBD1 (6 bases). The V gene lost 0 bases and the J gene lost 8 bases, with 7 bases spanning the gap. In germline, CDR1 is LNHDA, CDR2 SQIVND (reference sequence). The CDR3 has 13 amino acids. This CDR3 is CASSIEGAGELFF. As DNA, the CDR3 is TGTGCCAGTAGTATAGAGGGGGCGGGGGAGCTGTTTTTT.

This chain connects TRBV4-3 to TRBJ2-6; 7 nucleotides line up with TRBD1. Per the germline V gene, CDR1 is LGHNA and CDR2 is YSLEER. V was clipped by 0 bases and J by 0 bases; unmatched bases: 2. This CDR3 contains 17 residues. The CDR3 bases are TGCGCCAGCAGCCAAGACAGGGGGTTCTCTGGGGCCAACGTCCTGACTTTC. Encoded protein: CASSQDRGFSGANVLTF.

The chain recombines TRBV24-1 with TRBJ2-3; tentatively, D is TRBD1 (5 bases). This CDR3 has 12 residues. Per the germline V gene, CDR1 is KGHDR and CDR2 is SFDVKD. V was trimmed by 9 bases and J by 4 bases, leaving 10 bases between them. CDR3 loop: CATGAAADTQYF. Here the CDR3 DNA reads TGTGCCACCGGGGCAGCTGCAGATACGCAGTATTTT.

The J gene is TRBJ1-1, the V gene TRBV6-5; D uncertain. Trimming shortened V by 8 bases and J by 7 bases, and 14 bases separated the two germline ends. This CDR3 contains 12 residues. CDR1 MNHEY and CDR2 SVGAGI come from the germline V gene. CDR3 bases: TGTGCCAGCGTTACGGACGGGGTTGAAGCTTTCTTT. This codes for CASVTDGVEAFF.

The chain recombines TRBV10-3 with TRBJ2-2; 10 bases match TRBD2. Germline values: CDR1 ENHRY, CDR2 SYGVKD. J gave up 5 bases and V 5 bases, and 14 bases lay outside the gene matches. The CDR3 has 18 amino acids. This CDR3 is CAISKPPIGTSDTGELFF. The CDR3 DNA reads TGTGCCATCAGTAAGCCGCCAATCGGGACTAGCGATACCGGGGAGCTGTTTTTT.

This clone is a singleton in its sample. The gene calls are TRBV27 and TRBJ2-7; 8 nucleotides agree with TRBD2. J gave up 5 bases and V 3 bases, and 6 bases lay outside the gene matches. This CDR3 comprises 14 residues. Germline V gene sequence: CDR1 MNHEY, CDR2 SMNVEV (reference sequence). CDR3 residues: CASSFLAGLDEQYF. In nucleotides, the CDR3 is TGTGCCAGCAGTTTCTTAGCGGGATTGGACGAGCAGTACTTC.

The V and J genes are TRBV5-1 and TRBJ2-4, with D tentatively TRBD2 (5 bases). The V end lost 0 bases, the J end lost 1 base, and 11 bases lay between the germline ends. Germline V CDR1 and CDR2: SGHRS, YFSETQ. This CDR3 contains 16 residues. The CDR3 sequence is CASSLAASWAKNIQYF. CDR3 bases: TGCGCCAGCAGCTTGGCCGCTAGCTGGGCCAAAAACATTCAGTACTTC.

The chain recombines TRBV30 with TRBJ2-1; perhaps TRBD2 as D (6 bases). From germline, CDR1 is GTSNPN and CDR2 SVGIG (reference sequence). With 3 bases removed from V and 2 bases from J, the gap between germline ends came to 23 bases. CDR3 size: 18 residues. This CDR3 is CAWSTGTGKASAYNEQFF. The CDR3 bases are TGTGCCTGGAGCACCGGGACGGGCAAAGCTAGCGCCTACAATGAGCAGTTCTTC. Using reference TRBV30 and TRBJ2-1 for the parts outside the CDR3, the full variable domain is SQTIHQWPATLVQPVGSPLSLECTVEGTSNPNLYWYRQAAGRGLQLLFYSVGIGQISSEVPQNLSASRPQDRQFILSSKKLLLSDSGFYLCAWSTGTGKASAYNEQFFGPGTRLTVL.

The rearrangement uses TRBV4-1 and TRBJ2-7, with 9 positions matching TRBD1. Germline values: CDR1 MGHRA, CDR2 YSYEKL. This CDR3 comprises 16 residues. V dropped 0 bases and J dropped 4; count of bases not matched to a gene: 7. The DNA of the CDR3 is TGCGCCAGCAGCCAAGAACCCGGGACAGGGACGTACGAGCAGTACTTC. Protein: CASSQEPGTGTYEQYF.

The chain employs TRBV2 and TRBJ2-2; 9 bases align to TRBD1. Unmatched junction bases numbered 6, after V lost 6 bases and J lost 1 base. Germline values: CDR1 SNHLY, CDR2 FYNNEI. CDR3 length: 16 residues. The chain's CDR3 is CASRRRQGGNTGELFF. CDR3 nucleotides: TGTGCCAGCAGACGAAGACAGGGGGGGAACACCGGGGAGCTGTTTTTT.

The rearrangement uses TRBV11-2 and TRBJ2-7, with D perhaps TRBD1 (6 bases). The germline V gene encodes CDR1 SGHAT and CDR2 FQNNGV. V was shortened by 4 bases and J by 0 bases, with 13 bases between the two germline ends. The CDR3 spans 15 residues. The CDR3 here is CASSSWDTRSYEQYF. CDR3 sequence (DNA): TGTGCCAGCAGCTCCTGGGACACCCGCTCCTACGAGCAGTACTTC.

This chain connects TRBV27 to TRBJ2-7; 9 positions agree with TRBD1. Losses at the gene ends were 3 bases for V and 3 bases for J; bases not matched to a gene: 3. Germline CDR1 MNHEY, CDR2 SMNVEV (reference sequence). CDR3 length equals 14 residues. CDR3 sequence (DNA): TGTGCCAGCAGTTTGACAGGGGGTTTCTACGAGCAGTACTTC. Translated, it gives CASSLTGGFYEQYF.

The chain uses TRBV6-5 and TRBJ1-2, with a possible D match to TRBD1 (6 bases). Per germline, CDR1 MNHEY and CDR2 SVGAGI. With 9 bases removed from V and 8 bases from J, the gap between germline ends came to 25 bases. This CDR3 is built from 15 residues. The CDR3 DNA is TGTGCCAGTAACAGGGAAGAAGTAAGTTCGGAGGGCTACACCTTC. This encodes CASNREEVSSEGYTF.

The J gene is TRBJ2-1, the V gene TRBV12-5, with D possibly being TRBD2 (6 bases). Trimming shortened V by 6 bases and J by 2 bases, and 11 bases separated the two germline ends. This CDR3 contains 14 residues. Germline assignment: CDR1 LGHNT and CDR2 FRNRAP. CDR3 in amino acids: CASGGRGPYNEQFF. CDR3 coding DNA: TGTGCTAGTGGCGGGCGGGGACCCTACAATGAGCAGTTCTTC.